These 10 T cell receptor beta chains were all obtained from the same sample, sequenced in a study of blood T cell repertoires in COVID-19. The protocol was immunoSEQ multiplex PCR, while the TCRdb copy is restricted to in-frame clones and leaves out a portion. Of over 300,000 clones in the sample, 70% to 90% were seen once. The sequencing input was PBMCs or T cells enriched from blood (not recorded which). The receptors derive from a man aged 25-45 years who had recovered from COVID-19.

The chain employs TRBV10-1 and TRBJ2-7; D perhaps matches TRBD1 (5 bases). The CDR3 loop spans 14 amino acids. CDR1 is WNHNN, CDR2 SYGVQD, per germline (reference sequence). V lost 7 bases, J lost 1 base, and 14 bases lay in between. This CDR3 is CASKADTVSYEQYF. In DNA form, the CDR3 reads TGCGCCAGCAAGGCGGACACCGTATCCTACGAGCAGTACTTC.

V gene TRBV7-2 combines with J gene TRBJ2-3, with 8 bases that match TRBD2. Germline CDR1 and CDR2: SGHTA and FQGNSA. V gave up 5 bases and J gave up 4 bases; unmatched junction bases: 8. The CDR3 has 15 amino acids. The CDR3 region has the DNA TGTGCCAGCAGCACCACGGGGGGGGGTCCAGATACGCAGTATTTT. Its translation is CASSTTGGGPDTQYF.

The rearrangement joins TRBV29-1 to TRBJ2-2, with D possibly TRBD1 on 6 matching bases. The CDR3 is made up of 13 amino acids. Germline V lookup: CDR1 SQVTM, CDR2 ANQGSEA. The V gene lost 4 bases and the J gene lost 4 bases, with 10 bases spanning the gap. The CDR3 loop reads CSVGRGVTGELFF. The CDR3 DNA follows: TGCAGCGTTGGCAGGGGAGTCACCGGGGAGCTGTTTTTT.

The CDR3 bases are TGCAGCGTTCGTTTCCAAGAGACCCAGTACTTC. Translating it yields CSVRFQETQYF. This chain joins TRBV29-1 and TRBJ2-5; D ambiguous. Trimming took 5 bases from V and 1 from J, leaving 5 bases between them. Germline V lookup: CDR1 SQVTM, CDR2 ANQGSEA. The CDR3 sequence is 11 residues long.

V is TRBV11-2 and J is TRBJ2-3; 7 nucleotides align to TRBD1. Germline values: CDR1 SGHAT, CDR2 FQNNGV. Trimming cost V 3 bases and J 0 bases; bases outside gene matches: 3. This CDR3 is built from 15 residues. The chain's CDR3 is CASSFTTGSTDTQYF. CDR3 bases: TGTGCCAGCAGCTTCACGACAGGGAGCACAGATACGCAGTATTTT.

The V and J genes are TRBV12-3 or TRBV12-4 and TRBJ1-5; D is unresolved. Trimming took off 3 bases at V and 6 bases at J, with 9 bases between the two ends. The CDR3 sequence is 13 residues long. CDR3 region: CASSFGIGQPQHF. The CDR3 nucleotides are TGTGCCAGCAGTTTTGGTATCGGTCAGCCCCAGCATTTT.

The CDR3: CASSPPMWTADTEAFF. The CDR3 coding sequence is TGTGCCAGCAGCCCCCCCATGTGGACAGCGGACACTGAAGCTTTCTTT. The chain uses TRBV7-2 and TRBJ1-1; a possible D gene is TRBD1 (6 bases). The ends were cut back, 5 bases at V and 3 bases at J, with 19 bases in the middle. The CDR3 has 16 amino acids. Germline CDR1 is SGHTA and CDR2 is FQGNSA.

The chain employs TRBV5-1 and TRBJ1-5; 7 nucleotides align to TRBD1. The ends lost 4 bases at V and 4 bases at J; junction bases unmatched: 11. Germline assignment: CDR1 SGHRS and CDR2 YFSETQ. The CDR3 is 16 amino acids. CDR3 DNA: TGCGCCAGCAGCCCCCATAGGACAGGTCCTAATCAGCCCCAGCATTTT. Translating it yields CASSPHRTGPNQPQHF.

The chain combines TRBV2 with TRBJ1-2, with a possible D match to TRBD1 (5 bases). Germline-derived CDR1 and CDR2 are SNHLY and FYNNEI. The V end was cut by 3 bases, the J end by 6 bases, with 11 bases between. This CDR3 contains 13 residues. CDR3 nucleotides: TGTGCCAGCAGTGACCAGGGTTTCAATGGCTACACCTTC. Its protein product is CASSDQGFNGYTF.

This sequence joins TRBV5-8 and TRBJ2-7; the D is unclear. Germline CDR1 SGHTS, CDR2 YDEGEE. Trimming left V 3 bases short and J 3 bases short, with 19 bases between. This CDR3 comprises 16 residues. In nucleotides, the CDR3 is TGTGCCAGCAGCTCAATTAGCCTGGGTTCACGCTACGAGCAGTACTTC. This translates into CASSSISLGSRYEQYF. The full variable domain, completed using reference TRBV5-8 and TRBJ2-7, is EAGVTQSPTHLIKTRGQQATLRCSPISGHTSVYWYQQALGLGLQFLLWYDEGEERNRGNFPPRFSGRQFPNYSSELNVNALELEDSALYLCASSSISLGSRYEQYFGPGTRLTVT.